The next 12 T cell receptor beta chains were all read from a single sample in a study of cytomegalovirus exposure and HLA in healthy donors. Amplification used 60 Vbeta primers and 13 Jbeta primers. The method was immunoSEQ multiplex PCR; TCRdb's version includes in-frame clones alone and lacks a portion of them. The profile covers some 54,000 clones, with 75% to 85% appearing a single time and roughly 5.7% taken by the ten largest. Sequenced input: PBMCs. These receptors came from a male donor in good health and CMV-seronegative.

The CDR3: CATSRGGQAVNTEAFF. CDR3 DNA: TGTGCCACCAGCAGAGGGGGGCAGGCCGTGAACACTGAAGCTTTCTTT. The V gene is TRBV15, the J gene TRBJ1-1; possibly TRBD1 for D (6 bases). The CDR3 spans 16 residues. From germline, CDR1 is LNHNV and CDR2 YYDKDF (reference sequence). The V end lost 1 base, the J end lost 0 bases, and 12 bases lay between the germline ends.

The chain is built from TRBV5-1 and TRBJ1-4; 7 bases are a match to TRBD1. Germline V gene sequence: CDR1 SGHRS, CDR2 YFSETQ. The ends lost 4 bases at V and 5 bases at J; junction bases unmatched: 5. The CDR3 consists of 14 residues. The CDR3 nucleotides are TGCGCCAGCAGCCCAGGACAGGCGAATGAAAAACTGTTTTTT. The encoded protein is CASSPGQANEKLFF.

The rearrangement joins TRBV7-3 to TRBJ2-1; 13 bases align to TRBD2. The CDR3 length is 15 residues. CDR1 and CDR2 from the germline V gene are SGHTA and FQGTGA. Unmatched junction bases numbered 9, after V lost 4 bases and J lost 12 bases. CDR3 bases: TGTGCCAGCAGCTCGACTAGCGGGGGGATAGGTGGGCAGTTCTTC. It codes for CASSSTSGGIGGQFF.

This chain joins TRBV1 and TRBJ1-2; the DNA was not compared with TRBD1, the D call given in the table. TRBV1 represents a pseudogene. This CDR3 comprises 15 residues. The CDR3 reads CTSSQESPGHYGYTF. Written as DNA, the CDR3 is TGCACCAGCAGCCAAGAATCCCCAGGGCACTATGGCTACACCTTC.

The CDR3 DNA is TGTGCCAGCAGCTTAGACATTTACAATGAGCAGTTCTTC. Amino acids: CASSLDIYNEQFF. The J gene is TRBJ2-1, the V gene TRBV7-9, with D uncertain. The V gene lost 1 base and the J gene lost 4 bases, with 5 bases spanning the gap. The germline V gene encodes CDR1 SEHNR and CDR2 FQNEAQ (reference sequence). The CDR3 has 13 amino acids.

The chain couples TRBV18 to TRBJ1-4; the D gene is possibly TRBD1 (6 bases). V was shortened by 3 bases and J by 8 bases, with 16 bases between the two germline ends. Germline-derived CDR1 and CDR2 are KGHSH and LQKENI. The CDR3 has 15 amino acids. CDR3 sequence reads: CASSPRRGQGEKLFF. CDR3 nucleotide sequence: TGTGCCAGCTCACCCCGGCGGGGGCAAGGGGAAAAACTGTTTTTT.

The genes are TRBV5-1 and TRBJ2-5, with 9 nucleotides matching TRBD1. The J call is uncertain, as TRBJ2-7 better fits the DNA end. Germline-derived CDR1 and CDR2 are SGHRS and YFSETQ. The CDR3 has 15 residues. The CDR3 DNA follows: TGCGCCAGCAGCTCACCGGGACAGGGAACCTACGAGCAGTACTTC. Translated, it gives CASSSPGQGTYEQYF.

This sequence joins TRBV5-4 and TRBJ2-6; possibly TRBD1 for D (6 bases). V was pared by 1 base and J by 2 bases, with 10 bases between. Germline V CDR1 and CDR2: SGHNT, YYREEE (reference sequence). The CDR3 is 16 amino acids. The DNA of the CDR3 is TGTGCCAGCAGCTTGTGGAACAGGGCTGGGGCCAACGTCCTGACTTTC. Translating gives CASSLWNRAGANVLTF.

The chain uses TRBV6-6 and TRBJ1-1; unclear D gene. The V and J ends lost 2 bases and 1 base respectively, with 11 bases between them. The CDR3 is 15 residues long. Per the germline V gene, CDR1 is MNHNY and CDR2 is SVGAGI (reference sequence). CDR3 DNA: TGTGCCAGCAGTTACCCGGGGTCGGGGAACACTGAAGCTTTCTTT. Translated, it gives CASSYPGSGNTEAFF.

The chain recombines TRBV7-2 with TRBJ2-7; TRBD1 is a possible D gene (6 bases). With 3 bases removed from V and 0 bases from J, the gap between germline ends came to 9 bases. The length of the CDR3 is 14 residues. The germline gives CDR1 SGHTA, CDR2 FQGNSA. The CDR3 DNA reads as TGTGCCAGCAGCTTTAGACAGGCCTCCTACGAGCAGTACTTC. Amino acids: CASSFRQASYEQYF.

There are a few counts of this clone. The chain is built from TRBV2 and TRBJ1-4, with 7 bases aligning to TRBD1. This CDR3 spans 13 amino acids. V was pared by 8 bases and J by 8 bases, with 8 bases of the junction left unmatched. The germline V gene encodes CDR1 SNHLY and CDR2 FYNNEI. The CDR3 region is CASAGQRTEKLFF. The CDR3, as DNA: TGTGCCAGCGCGGGACAGCGGACGGAAAAACTGTTTTTT.

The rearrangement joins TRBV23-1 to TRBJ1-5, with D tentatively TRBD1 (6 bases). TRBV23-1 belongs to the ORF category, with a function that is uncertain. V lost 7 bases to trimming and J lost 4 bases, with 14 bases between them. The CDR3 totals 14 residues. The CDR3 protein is CASTPGTRNQPQHF. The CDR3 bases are TGCGCCAGCACCCCCGGGACAAGAAATCAGCCCCAGCATTTT.